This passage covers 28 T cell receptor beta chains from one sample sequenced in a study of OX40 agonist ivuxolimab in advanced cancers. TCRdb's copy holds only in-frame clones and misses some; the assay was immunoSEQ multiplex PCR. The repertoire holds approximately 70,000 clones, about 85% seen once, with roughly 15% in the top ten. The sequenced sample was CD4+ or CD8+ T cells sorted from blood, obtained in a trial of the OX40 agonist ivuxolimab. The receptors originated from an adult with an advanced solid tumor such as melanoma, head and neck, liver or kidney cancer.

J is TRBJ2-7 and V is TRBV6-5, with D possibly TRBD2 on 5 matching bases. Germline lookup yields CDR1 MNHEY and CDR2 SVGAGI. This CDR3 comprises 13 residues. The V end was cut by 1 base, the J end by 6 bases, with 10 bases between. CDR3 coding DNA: TGTGCCAGCAGTTACTTTTCGGGGAGCGAGCAGTACTTC. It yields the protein CASSYFSGSEQYF.

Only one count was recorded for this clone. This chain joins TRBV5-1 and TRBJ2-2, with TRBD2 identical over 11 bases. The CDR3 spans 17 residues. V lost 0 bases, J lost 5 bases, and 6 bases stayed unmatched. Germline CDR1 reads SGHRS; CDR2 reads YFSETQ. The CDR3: CASSLGLAGGKTGELFF. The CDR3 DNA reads TGCGCCAGCAGCTTGGGCCTAGCGGGAGGAAAAACCGGGGAGCTGTTTTTT. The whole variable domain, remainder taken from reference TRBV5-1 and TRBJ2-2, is KAGVTQTPRYLIKTRGQQVTLSCSPISGHRSVSWYQQTPGQGLQFLFEYFSETQRNKGNFPGRFSGRQFSNSRSEMNVSTLELGDSALYLCASSLGLAGGKTGELFFGEGSRLTVL.

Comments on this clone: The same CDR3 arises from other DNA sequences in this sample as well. CDR3 residues: CASSLGTGGGYGYTF. The CDR3 DNA reads as TGTGCCAGCAGTCTAGGAACAGGGGGCGGCTATGGCTACACCTTC. The chain is built from TRBV6-5 and TRBJ1-2; 9 bases fit TRBD1. Germline V lookup: CDR1 MNHEY, CDR2 SVGAGI. The junction had 8 bases not matched to a gene; V was cut back by 5 bases and J by 4 bases. The CDR3 extends over 15 amino acids.

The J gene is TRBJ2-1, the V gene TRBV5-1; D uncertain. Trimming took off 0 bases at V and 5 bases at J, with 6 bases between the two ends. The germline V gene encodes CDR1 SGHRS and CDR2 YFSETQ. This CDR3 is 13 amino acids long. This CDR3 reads CASSLGLHNEQFF. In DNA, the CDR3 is TGCGCCAGCAGCTTGGGTTTGCACAATGAGCAGTTCTTC.

In DNA form, the CDR3 reads TGTGCCAGCAGCCCGGGTGGGGGATACACAGATACGCAGTATTTT. Encoded protein: CASSPGGGYTDTQYF. The J gene is TRBJ2-3, the V gene TRBV5-8; the D call may be TRBD1 or TRBD2 (5 bases each). CDR1 is SGHTS, CDR2 YDEGEE, per germline. The ends were cut back, 4 bases at V and 2 bases at J, with 14 bases in the middle. There are 15 residues in the CDR3.

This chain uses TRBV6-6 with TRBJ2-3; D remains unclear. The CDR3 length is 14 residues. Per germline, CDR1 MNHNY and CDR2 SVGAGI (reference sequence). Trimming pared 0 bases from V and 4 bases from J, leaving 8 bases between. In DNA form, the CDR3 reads TGTGCCAGCAGTTACTCGACTGAATCAGATACGCAGTATTTT. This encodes CASSYSTESDTQYF.

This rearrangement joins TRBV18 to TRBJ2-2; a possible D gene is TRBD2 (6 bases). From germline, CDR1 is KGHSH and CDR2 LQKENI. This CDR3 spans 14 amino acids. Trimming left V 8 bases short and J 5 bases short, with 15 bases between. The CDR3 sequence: CASTLSGTTGELFF. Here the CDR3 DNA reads TGTGCCAGCACGCTTAGCGGTACGACCGGGGAGCTGTTTTTT. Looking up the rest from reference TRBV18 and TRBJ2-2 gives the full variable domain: NAGVMQNPRHLVRRRGQEARLRCSPMKGHSHVYWYRQLPEEGLKFMVYLQKENIIDESGMPKERFSAEFPKEGPSILRIQQVVRGDSAAYFCASTLSGTTGELFFGEGSRLTVL.

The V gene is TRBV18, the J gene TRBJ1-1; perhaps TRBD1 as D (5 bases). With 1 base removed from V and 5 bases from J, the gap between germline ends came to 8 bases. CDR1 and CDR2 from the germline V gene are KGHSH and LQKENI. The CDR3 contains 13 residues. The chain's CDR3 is CASSPRGGTEAFF. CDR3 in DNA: TGTGCCAGCTCACCACGGGGGGGGACTGAAGCTTTCTTT.

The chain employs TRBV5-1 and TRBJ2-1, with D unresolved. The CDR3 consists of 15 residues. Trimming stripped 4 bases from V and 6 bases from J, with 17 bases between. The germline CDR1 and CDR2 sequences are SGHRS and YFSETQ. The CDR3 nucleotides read TGCGCCAGCAGCCCGCAGCAAGGTTCACGCAATGAGCAGTTCTTC. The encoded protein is CASSPQQGSRNEQFF. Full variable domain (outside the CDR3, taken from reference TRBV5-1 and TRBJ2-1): KAGVTQTPRYLIKTRGQQVTLSCSPISGHRSVSWYQQTPGQGLQFLFEYFSETQRNKGNFPGRFSGRQFSNSRSEMNVSTLELGDSALYLCASSPQQGSRNEQFFGPGTRLTVL.

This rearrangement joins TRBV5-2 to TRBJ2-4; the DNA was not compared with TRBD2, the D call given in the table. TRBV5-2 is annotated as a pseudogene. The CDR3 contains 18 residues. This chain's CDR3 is CASSQLGLAGGPRNIQYF. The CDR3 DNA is TGCGCCAGCAGCCAATTGGGACTAGCGGGAGGGCCGCGGAACATTCAGTACTTC.

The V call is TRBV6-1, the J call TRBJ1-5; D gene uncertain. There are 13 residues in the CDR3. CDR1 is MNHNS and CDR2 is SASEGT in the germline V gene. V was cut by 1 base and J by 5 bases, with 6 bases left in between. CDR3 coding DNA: TGTGCCAGCAGTGAAGTCGCGGATCAGCCCCAGCATTTT. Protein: CASSEVADQPQHF.

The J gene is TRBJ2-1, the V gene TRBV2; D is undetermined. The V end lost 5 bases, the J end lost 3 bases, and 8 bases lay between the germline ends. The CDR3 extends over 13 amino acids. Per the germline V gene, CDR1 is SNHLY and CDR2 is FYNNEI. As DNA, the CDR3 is TGTGCCAGCAGTCTCAACAGCTACAATGAGCAGTTCTTC. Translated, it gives CASSLNSYNEQFF.

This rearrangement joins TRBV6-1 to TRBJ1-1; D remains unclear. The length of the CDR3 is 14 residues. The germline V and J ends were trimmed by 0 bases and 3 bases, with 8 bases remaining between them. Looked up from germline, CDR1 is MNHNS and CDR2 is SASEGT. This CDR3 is CASSEARSDTEAFF. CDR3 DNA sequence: TGTGCCAGCAGTGAAGCTCGAAGCGACACTGAAGCTTTCTTT.

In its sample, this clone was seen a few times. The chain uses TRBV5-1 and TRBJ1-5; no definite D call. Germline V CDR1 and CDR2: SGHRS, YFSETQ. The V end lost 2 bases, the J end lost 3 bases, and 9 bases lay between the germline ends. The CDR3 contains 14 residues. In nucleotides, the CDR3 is TGCGCCAGCAGCTTAGAGGGCCCCAATCAGCCCCAGCATTTT. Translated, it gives CASSLEGPNQPQHF.

For the CDR3, the DNA is TGCGCCAGCAGGAAGGCCTTTGGCGGAAGGAGCTCCTACGAGCAGTACTTC. This codes for CASRKAFGGRSSYEQYF. The genes are TRBV5-1 and TRBJ2-7, with D uncertain. The CDR3 covers 17 residues. CDR1 is SGHRS and CDR2 is YFSETQ in the germline V gene. The germline V and J ends were trimmed by 5 bases and 0 bases, with 21 bases remaining between them.

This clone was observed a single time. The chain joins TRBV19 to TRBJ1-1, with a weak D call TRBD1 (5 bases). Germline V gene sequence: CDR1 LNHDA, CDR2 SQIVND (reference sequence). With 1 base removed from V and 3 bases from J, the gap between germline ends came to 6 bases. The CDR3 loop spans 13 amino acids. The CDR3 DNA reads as TGTGCCAGTAGTATAGGGGGACACACTGAAGCTTTCTTT. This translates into CASSIGGHTEAFF.

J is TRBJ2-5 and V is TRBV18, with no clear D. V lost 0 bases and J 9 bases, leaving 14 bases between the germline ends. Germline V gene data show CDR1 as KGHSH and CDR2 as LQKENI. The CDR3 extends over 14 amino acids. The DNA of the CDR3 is TGTGCCAGCTCACCACCGCCCGGCGAGATGGCCCAGTACTTC. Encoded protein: CASSPPPGEMAQYF.

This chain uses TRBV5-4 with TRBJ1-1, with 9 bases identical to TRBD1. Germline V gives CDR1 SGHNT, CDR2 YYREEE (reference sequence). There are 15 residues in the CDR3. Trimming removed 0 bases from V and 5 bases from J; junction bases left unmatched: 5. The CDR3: CASSLGSGTGTEAFF. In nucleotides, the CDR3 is TGTGCCAGCAGCTTGGGGAGCGGGACAGGGACTGAAGCTTTCTTT.

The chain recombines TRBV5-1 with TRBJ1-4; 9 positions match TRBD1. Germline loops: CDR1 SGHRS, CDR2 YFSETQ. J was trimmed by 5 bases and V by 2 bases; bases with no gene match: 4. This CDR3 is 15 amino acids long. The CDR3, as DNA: TGCGCCAGCAGCTTACAGGGGGCAGGCAATGAAAAACTGTTTTTT. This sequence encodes CASSLQGAGNEKLFF. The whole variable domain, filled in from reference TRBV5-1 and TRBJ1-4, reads KAGVTQTPRYLIKTRGQQVTLSCSPISGHRSVSWYQQTPGQGLQFLFEYFSETQRNKGNFPGRFSGRQFSNSRSEMNVSTLELGDSALYLCASSLQGAGNEKLFFGSGTQLSVL.

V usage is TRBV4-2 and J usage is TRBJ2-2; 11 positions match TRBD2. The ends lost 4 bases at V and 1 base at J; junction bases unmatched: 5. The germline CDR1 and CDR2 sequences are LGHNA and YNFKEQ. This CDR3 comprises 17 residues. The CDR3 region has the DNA TGTGCCAGCAGCCGCGGACTAGCGGGTGGGAACACCGGGGAGCTGTTTTTT. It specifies CASSRGLAGGNTGELFF.

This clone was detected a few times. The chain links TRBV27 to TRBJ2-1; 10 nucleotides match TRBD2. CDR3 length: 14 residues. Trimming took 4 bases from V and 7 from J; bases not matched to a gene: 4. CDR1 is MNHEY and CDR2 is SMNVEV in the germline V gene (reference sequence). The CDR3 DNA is TGTGCCAGCAGTTGGACTAGCGGAGGGAATGAGCAGTTCTTC. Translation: CASSWTSGGNEQFF.

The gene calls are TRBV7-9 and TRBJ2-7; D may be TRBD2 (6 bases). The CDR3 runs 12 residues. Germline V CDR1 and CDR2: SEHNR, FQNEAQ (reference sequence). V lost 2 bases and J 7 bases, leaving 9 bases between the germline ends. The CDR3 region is CASSLSGGEQYF. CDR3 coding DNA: TGTGCCAGCAGCTTATCCGGGGGAGAGCAGTACTTC.

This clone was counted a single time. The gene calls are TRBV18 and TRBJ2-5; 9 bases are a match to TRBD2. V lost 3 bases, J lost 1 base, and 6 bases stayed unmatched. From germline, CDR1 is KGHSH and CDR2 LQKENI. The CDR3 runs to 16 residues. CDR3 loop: CASSPEIAGVQETQYF. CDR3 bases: TGTGCCAGCTCACCCGAGATAGCGGGAGTCCAAGAGACCCAGTACTTC.

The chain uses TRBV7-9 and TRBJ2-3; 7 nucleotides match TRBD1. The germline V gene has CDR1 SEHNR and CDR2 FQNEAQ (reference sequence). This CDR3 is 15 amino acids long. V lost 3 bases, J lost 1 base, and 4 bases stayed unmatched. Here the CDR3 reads CASSLTGWGTDTQYF. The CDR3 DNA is TGTGCCAGCAGCTTGACAGGGTGGGGCACAGATACGCAGTATTTT.

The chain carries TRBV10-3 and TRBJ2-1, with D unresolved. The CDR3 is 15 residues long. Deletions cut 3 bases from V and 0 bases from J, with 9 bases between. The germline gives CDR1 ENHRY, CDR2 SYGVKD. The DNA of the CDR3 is TGTGCCATCAGTGAATGGGGAACCTCCTACAATGAGCAGTTCTTC. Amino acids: CAISEWGTSYNEQFF.

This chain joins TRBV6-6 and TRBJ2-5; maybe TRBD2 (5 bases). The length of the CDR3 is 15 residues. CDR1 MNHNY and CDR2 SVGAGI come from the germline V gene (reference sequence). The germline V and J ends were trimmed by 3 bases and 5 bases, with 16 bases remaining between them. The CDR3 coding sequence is TGTGCCAGCAGTTATGAGGGTTTGTTTGGGGAGACCCAGTACTTC. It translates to CASSYEGLFGETQYF.

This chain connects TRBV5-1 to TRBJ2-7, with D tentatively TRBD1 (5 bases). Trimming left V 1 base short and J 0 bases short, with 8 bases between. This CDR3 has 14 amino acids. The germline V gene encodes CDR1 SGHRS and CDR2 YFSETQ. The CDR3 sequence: CASSLYRSSYEQYF. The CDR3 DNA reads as TGCGCCAGCAGCTTGTACAGGAGCTCCTACGAGCAGTACTTC.

The CDR3, as DNA: TGTGCCAGCAGTGATAGTTCTAGCGGGGAATGCTACGAGCAGTACTTC. Protein sequence: CASSDSSSGECYEQYF. The chain joins TRBV2 to TRBJ2-7; TRBD2 matches at 9 bases. Germline values: CDR1 SNHLY, CDR2 FYNNEI. The CDR3 sequence is 16 residues long. The junction had 9 bases not matched to a gene; V was cut back by 3 bases and J by 3 bases.